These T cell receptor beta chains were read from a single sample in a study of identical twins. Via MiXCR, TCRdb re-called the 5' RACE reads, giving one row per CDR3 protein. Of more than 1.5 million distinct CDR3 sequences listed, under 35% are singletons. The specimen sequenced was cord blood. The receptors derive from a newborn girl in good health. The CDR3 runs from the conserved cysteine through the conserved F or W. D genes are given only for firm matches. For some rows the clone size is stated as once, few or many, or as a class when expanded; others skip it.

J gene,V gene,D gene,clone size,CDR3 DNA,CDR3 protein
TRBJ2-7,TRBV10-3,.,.,TGTGCCATCAGTGAGTGGACGGATTCCTACGAGCAGTACTTC,CAISEWTDSYEQYF
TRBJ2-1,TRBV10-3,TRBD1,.,TGTGCCATCAGTGAGTCGGGACAGGGGGCGAAGTATGAGCAGTTCTTC,CAISESGQGAKYEQFF
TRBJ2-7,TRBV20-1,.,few,TGCAGTGCTAGATTCCCGAGCTCCTACGAGCAGTACTTC,CSARFPSSYEQYF
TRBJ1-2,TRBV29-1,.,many,TGCAGCGTTGATGAGCAGGGCTCAGCAGGTCCACGCTATGGCTACACCTTC,CSVDEQGSAGPRYGYTF
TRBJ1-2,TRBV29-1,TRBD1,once,TGCAGCGTTGCCCCACAGGGGTCCGACTATGGCTACACCTTC,CSVAPQGSDYGYTF
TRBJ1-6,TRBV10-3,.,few,TGTGCCATCAGCGAGACCCAGGGAGACTATAATTCACCCCTCCACTTT,CAISETQGDYNSPLHF
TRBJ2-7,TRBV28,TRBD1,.,TGTGCCAGCACCTCACCCGGGACAGGGCGGTACGAGCAGTACTTC,CASTSPGTGRYEQYF
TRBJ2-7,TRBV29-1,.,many,TGCAGCGTTAGAACCCCCTACGAGCAGTACTTC,CSVRTPYEQYF
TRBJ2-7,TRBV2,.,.,TGTGCCAGCAGTGAAACCCCCTTCTACGAGCAGTACTTC,CASSETPFYEQYF
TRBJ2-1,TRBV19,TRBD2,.,TGTGCCAGTACGCCTAGCGGCCACAATGAGCAGTTCTTC,CASTPSGHNEQFF
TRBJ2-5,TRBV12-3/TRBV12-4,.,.,TGTGCCAGCAGTCCCATGAACGGCGGGGGCCGAGGAGGGACCCAGTACTTC,CASSPMNGGGRGGTQYF
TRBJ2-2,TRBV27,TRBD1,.,TGTGCCAGCAGTTTAGGGAGGACAGGGATCACCGGGGAGCTGTTTTTT,CASSLGRTGITGELFF
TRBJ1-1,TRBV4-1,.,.,TGCGCCAGCAGCCAAGGTTGGACAGCGAACACTGAAGCTTTCTTT,CASSQGWTANTEAFF
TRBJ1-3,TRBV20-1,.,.,TGCAGTTTGGGGGGCTCTGGAAACACCATATATTTT,CSLGGSGNTIYF
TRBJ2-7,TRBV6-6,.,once,TGTGCCTGCAGTCCCTCACATACAGGCTACGAGCAGTACTTC,CACSPSHTGYEQYF
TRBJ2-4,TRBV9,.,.,TGTGCCAGCAGCGTAGAGGACGGTCTAGCCAAAAACATTCAGTACTTC,CASSVEDGLAKNIQYF
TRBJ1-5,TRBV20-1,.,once,TGCAGTGCTAGAAAGGGCATTCAGCCCCAGCATTTT,CSARKGIQPQHF
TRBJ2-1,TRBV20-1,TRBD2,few,TGCAGTGCTCCCCGGACTAGCGGGGGGTACAATGAGCAGTTCTTC,CSAPRTSGGYNEQFF
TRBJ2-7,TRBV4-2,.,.,TGTGCCAGCAGCCAGTATTCGGGACACCCCTACGAGCAGTACTTC,CASSQYSGHPYEQYF
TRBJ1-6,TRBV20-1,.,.,TGCAGTGCTAGGGCCGACAGCTCCTATAATTCACCCCTCCACTTT,CSARADSSYNSPLHF
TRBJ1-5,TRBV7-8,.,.,TGTGCCAGCAGCTTCGGGGCCGGAGGTGGTCAGCCCCAGCATTTT,CASSFGAGGGQPQHF
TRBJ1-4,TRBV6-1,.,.,TGTGCCAGCAGAGACCCAGGGGCCCTTAATGAAAAACTGTTTTTT,CASRDPGALNEKLFF
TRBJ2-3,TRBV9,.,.,TGTGCCAGCAGCGTACGGGCAGCCACAGATACGCAGTATTTT,CASSVRAATDTQYF
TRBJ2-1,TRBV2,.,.,TGTGCCAGCACTTACAGGCACGAGCAGTTCTTC,CASTYRHEQFF
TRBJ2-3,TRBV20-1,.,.,TGCAGTGCTAGGGCAAGGGAGGCAGATACGCAGTATTTT,CSARAREADTQYF
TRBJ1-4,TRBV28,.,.,TGTGCCTCACGCCGGGACGGAGGGGAAAAACTGTTTTTT,CASRRDGGEKLFF
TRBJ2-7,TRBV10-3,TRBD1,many,TGTGCCACCGGGACAGGTATCGACGAGCAGTACTTC,CATGTGIDEQYF
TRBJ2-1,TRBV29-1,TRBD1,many,TGCAGCGCGATGGACAGGGTCACCTACAATGAGCAGTTCTTC,CSAMDRVTYNEQFF
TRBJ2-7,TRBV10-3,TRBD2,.,TGTGCCATCAGTGAAGGACTAGCTTTCCCTTATCTCTCCTACGAGCAGTACTTC,CAISEGLAFPYLSYEQYF
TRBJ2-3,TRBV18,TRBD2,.,TGTGCCAGCTCACCCTCGACTAGCGGGGGAGGGACAGATACGCAGTATTTT,CASSPSTSGGGTDTQYF
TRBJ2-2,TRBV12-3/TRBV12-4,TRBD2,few,TGTGCCAGCTCCTCTAGCGGGAGGGGTGGGGAGCTGTTTTTT,CASSSSGRGGELFF
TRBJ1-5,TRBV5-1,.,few,TGCGCCAGCAGCGCCAGGGGAGAGAGCAATCAGCCCCAGCATTTT,CASSARGESNQPQHF
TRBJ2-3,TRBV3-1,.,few,TGTGCCAGCAGCCGACTAGGTCCCAGCACAGATACGCAGTATTTT,CASSRLGPSTDTQYF
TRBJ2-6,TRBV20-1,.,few,TGCAGTGTTCAGAGCGCGGGGGCCAACGTCCTGACTTTC,CSVQSAGANVLTF
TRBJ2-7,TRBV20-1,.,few,TGCAGTGCTAGTCCCAGGGCCCGTACCTACGAGCAGTACTTC,CSASPRARTYEQYF
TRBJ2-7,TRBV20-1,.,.,TGCAGTGCTAGAGATAAAGGCGTAGCGTGGACGGCAGCTTTCTACGAGCAGTACTTC,CSARDKGVAWTAAFYEQYF
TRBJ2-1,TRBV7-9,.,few,TGTGCCAGTAGAGGGACGCCGAGCTACAATGAGCAGTTCTTC,CASRGTPSYNEQFF
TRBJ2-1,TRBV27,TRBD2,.,TGTGCCAGCAGTTTCCGACTAGCGGGAGTTAAGTTCTTC,CASSFRLAGVKFF
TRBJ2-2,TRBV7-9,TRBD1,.,TGTGCCAGCAGCTTCCGCCGTGGACAGGGGAGCACCGGGGAGCTGTTTTTT,CASSFRRGQGSTGELFF
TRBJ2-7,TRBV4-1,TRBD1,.,TGCGCCAGCAGCTTTCATCCGGGACAGGGGGCAAAACAGGACGAGCAGTACTTC,CASSFHPGQGAKQDEQYF
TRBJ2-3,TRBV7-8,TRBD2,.,TGTGCCAGCAGCTTAGTTAGCAGCGGGGGCCCCGCCCGCACAGATACGCAGTATTTT,CASSLVSSGGPARTDTQYF
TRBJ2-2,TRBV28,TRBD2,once,TGTGCCAGCAGTTACGGACTAGCGGGAATGGGCACCGGGGAGCTGTTTTTT,CASSYGLAGMGTGELFF
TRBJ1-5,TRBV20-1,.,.,TGCAGTGCTAGAGGTGACAGATATAGCAATCAGCCCCAGCATTTT,CSARGDRYSNQPQHF
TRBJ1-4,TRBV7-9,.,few,TGTGCCAGCAGCCCCCGGCCTGAGAGTGAAAAACTGTTTTTT,CASSPRPESEKLFF
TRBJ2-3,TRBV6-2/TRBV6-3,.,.,TGTGCCAGCAGTCACCGGGACTGGATAAGCACAGATACGCAGTATTTT,CASSHRDWISTDTQYF
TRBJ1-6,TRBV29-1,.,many,TGCAGCGTTGTTGTGGACTCCAATTCACCCCTCCACTTT,CSVVVDSNSPLHF
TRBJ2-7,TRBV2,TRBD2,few,TGTGCCAGCATTGCGGGGGGGCCTTTGGAGCAGTACTTC,CASIAGGPLEQYF
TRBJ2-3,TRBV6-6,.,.,TGTGCCAGCAGTTGGCGGGAAACAGATGCGCAGTATTTT,CASSWRETDAQYF
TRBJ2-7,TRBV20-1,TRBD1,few,TGCAGTGCTCAGCCGGGGACAGTTACCTACGAGCAGTACTTC,CSAQPGTVTYEQYF
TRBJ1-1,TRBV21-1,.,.,TGTGCCAGCAGCCGAAGTCCCCAGGGGGTAATGCCGATGAACACTGAAGCTTTCTTT,CASSRSPQGVMPMNTEAFF
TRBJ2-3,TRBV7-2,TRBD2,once,TGTGCCAGCAGCTTAGCCTTGGGACAGCCTGTTAGCGGGAGTGGGACAGATACGCAGTATTTT,CASSLALGQPVSGSGTDTQYF
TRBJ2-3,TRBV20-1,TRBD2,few,TGCAAGGGGACTAGCGGGATGGTCGATACGCAGTATTTT,CKGTSGMVDTQYF